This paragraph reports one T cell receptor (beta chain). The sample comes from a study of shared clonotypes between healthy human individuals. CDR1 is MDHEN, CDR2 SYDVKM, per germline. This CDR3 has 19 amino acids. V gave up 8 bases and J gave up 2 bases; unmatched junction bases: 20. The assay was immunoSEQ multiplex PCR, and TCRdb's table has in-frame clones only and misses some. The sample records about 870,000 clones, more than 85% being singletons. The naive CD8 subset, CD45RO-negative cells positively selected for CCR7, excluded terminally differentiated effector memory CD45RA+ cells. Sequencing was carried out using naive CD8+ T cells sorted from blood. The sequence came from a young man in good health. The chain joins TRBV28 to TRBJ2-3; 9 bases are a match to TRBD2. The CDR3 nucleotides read TGTGCCAGCGAGGGAGGTGTACGTGGGCGGGAGGGCCCCACAGATACGCAGTATTTT. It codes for CASEGGVRGREGPTDTQYF.